The 17 T cell receptor beta chains listed next were all sequenced from one sample in a study of blood T cells in healthy people across ages. Sample-barcoded 5' priming and a J-beta primer mix drove a second PCR of about 6 to 12 cycles. MiXCR was run by TCRdb on the 5' RACE reads, yielding one entry per CDR3 protein. The sample has under 800,000 distinct CDR3 sequences, roughly 20% seen once. Sequencing was performed on blood. Receptors originate from a man aged 70-80 years in good health.

This clonotype was observed many times. V and J are TRBV20-1 and TRBJ2-3, with D possibly being TRBD2 (5 bases). This CDR3 contains 13 residues. Per germline, CDR1 DFQATT and CDR2 SNEGSKA (reference sequence). V lost 3 bases and J 3 bases, leaving 10 bases between the germline ends. The CDR3 protein is CSASHGETDTQYF. The CDR3 region has the DNA TGCAGTGCTAGTCATGGGGAGACAGATACGCAGTATTTT.

The table lists this clonotype with many counts. The chain has TRBV9 and TRBJ2-2; D may match TRBD1 or TRBD2 (5 bases each). The CDR3 extends over 15 amino acids. With 4 bases removed from V and 10 bases from J, the gap between germline ends came to 20 bases. CDR1 and CDR2 (germline): SGDLS, YYNGEE. CDR3 amino acids: CASSLWDRPLEELFF. In DNA form, the CDR3 reads TGTGCCAGCAGCTTATGGGACCGTCCCCTTGAGGAGCTGTTTTTT.

The chain uses TRBV24-1 and TRBJ2-5, with D possibly being TRBD1 or TRBD2 (6 bases each). The V end lost 5 bases, the J end lost 2 bases, and 11 bases lay between the germline ends. CDR3 length equals 14 residues. Per germline, CDR1 KGHDR and CDR2 SFDVKD. Here the CDR3 DNA reads TGTGCCACCAGTGGGGGGGCGTTACAAGAGACCCAGTACTTC. Its translation: CATSGGALQETQYF.

The chain joins TRBV27 to TRBJ2-5, with a weak D call TRBD1 (6 bases). TRBJ2-1 matches the DNA end more closely, so the J call is doubtful. The length of the CDR3 is 15 residues. Germline V gene sequence: CDR1 MNHEY, CDR2 SMNVEV (reference sequence). The CDR3 here is CASSQDRPAYNEQFF. CDR3 coding DNA: TGTGCCAGCAGTCAGGACAGACCGGCCTACAATGAGCAGTTCTTC.

This clonotype was counted only a few times. This sequence may be a read error, since a much larger clone differs from it by one base. The chain couples TRBV11-2 to TRBJ2-5; TRBD2 agrees at 9 bases. The DNA matches TRBJ2-1 better at its end, which makes the J call doubtful. Germline V gene data show CDR1 as SGHAT and CDR2 as FQNNGV. The CDR3 length is 20 residues. The CDR3 sequence: CAGSPALRAGGSLSHNEQFF. The DNA for the CDR3 is TGTGCCGGCAGCCCTGCCCTACGAGCGGGAGGCTCACTTAGTCACAATGAGCAGTTCTTC.

This clonotype was seen more than once but under ten times. This chain uses TRBV4-1 with TRBJ1-1, with 11 bases that match TRBD1. The trim removed 4 bases at V and 5 bases at J, leaving 9 bases unmatched. This CDR3 spans 16 amino acids. CDR1 and CDR2 (germline): MGHRA, YSYEKL. CDR3 DNA sequence: TGCGCCAGCAGCCCCGGGACAGGGGGAACGAAGACTGAAGCTTTCTTT. It encodes CASSPGTGGTKTEAFF.

This clonotype was observed a few times. The rearrangement links TRBV2 to TRBJ2-2, with 7 bases fitting TRBD1. Germline V gene lookup returns CDR1 SNHLY and CDR2 FYNNEI. CDR3 length equals 14 residues. The ends lost 8 bases at V and 4 bases at J; junction bases unmatched: 7. The CDR3 sequence is CASDQGVGTGELFF. The CDR3 coding sequence is TGTGCCAGCGACCAGGGGGTAGGCACCGGGGAGCTGTTTTTT.

In this sample, this clonotype turned up a few times. The chain employs TRBV6-5 and TRBJ2-1, with TRBD2 matching 7 bases. The DNA end lines up better with TRBJ2-5; the J call may be wrong. CDR3 length: 13 residues. CDR1 and CDR2 (germline): MNHEY, SVGAGI. CDR3 coding DNA: TGTGCCAGCACTATCCCGGGGGGAGGGTCCCAGTACTTC. Amino acids: CASTIPGGGSQYF.

The chain employs TRBV29-1 and TRBJ2-2; D unclear. V lost 4 bases to trimming and J lost 2 bases, with 8 bases between them. The CDR3 runs 13 residues. CDR1 and CDR2 (germline): SQVTM, ANQGSEA. The DNA for the CDR3 is TGCAGCGTTGCTAGGTCTAACACCGGGGAGCTGTTTTTT. As protein: CSVARSNTGELFF.

The chain carries TRBV29-1 and TRBJ2-5; no firm D call. With the DNA end fitting TRBJ2-1 better, the J assignment may be wrong. The CDR3 length is 11 residues. Per the germline V gene, CDR1 is SQVTM and CDR2 is ANQGSEA. The CDR3 loop reads CSVTSYNEQFF. The CDR3 DNA is TGCAGCGTTACCAGTTACAATGAGCAGTTCTTC.

This clonotype was seen more than once but under ten times. The rearrangement links TRBV9 to TRBJ2-7; tentative D call: TRBD2 (6 bases). CDR1 SGDLS and CDR2 YYNGEE come from the germline V gene. The CDR3 length is 16 residues. Trimming cost V 4 bases and J 3 bases, with 20 bases left between them. The CDR3 DNA reads as TGTGCCAGCAGCACCACAGGTCGGGAGATCTTCTACGAGCAGTACTTC. Its translation: CASSTTGREIFYEQYF.

J is TRBJ1-1 and V is TRBV5-1, with unresolved D. The ends were cut back, 5 bases at V and 4 bases at J, with 12 bases in the middle. The CDR3 spans 13 residues. The germline V gene has CDR1 SGHRS and CDR2 YFSETQ. The CDR3: CASRFDLSTEAFF. The CDR3 DNA is TGCGCCAGCAGATTCGACCTGAGCACTGAAGCTTTCTTT.

This clonotype was counted only a few times. The CDR3 region has the DNA TGTGCCAGCTCACAGGGACAGGACTACGAGCAGTACTTC. It yields the protein CASSQGQDYEQYF. This chain connects TRBV18 to TRBJ2-7, with 8 positions matching TRBD1. V lost 4 bases and J lost 3; bases outside the gene matches: 2. The germline V gene has CDR1 KGHSH and CDR2 LQKENI. This CDR3 is built from 13 residues.

This clonotype was picked up many times. This chain joins TRBV20-1 and TRBJ2-7; 7 nucleotides match TRBD1. Germline CDR1 and CDR2: DFQATT and SNEGSKA (reference sequence). This CDR3 comprises 13 residues. V lost 5 bases to trimming and J lost 3 bases; unmatched junction nucleotides: 7. The CDR3 sequence is CSAAGTVHYEQYF. DNA of the CDR3: TGCAGTGCTGCTGGGACAGTGCACTACGAGCAGTACTTC.

This clonotype was seen more than once but under ten times. The CDR3 DNA is TGCGCCAGCAGCCATCAAACAGGGATTTCAGGTACGCAGTATTTT. Protein sequence: CASSHQTGISGTQYF. This rearrangement joins TRBV4-1 to TRBJ2-3, with D perhaps matching TRBD1 (6 bases). Per germline, CDR1 MGHRA and CDR2 YSYEKL. There are 15 residues in the CDR3. The V and J ends lost 3 bases and 8 bases respectively, with 18 bases between them.

This clonotype was counted a few times. The chain joins TRBV27 to TRBJ2-5, with 9 bases identical to TRBD2. The J call may not be correct, given that the DNA end is closer to TRBJ2-1. The germline V gene has CDR1 MNHEY and CDR2 SMNVEV (reference sequence). This CDR3 has 15 residues. The CDR3 loop reads CASSSLAGGNNEQFF. The CDR3 nucleotides read TGTGCCAGCAGTTCACTAGCGGGCGGCAACAATGAGCAGTTCTTC.

This clonotype showed up many times. The chain couples TRBV3-1 to TRBJ2-5; D possibly corresponds to TRBD2 (5 bases). The J call may be incorrect, as the DNA end agrees better with TRBJ2-7. This CDR3 is 15 amino acids long. Germline CDR1 is LGHDT and CDR2 is YNNKEL (reference sequence). CDR3 nucleotides: TGTGCCAGCAGCCAAAGTGCGGGTCGCTCCTACGAGCAGTACTTC. Amino acid sequence: CASSQSAGRSYEQYF.